This T cell receptor beta chain was observed in a study of blood T cells in healthy people across ages. The second PCR ran about 6 to 11 cycles with a sample-barcoded 5' primer and J-beta primers. Every single cDNA molecule received a tag from a template-switch adaptor with 12 random nucleotides. TCRdb re-called the 5' RACE reads with MiXCR, one entry per CDR3 protein. Of approximately 830,000 distinct CDR3 sequences listed, approximately 65% are singletons. This clonotype was seen more than once but under ten times. Its specificity is unknown. The study, taken as a whole, reports: More naive CD4+ cells and higher diversity were found in long-lived than in aged donors.

V was cut by 2 bases and J by 4 bases, with 15 bases left in between. Germline CDR1 and CDR2: SGHDT and YYEEEE. CDR3 length equals 15 residues. V gene TRBV5-6 combines with J gene TRBJ1-2; no definite D call. The receptor was derived from a young man in good health. Sequenced input: blood. For the CDR3, the DNA is TGTGCCAGCAGCTTTTACGAGAAAGACCTCTATGGCTACACCTTC. It translates to CASSFYEKDLYGYTF.